Given below is one TCR beta chain in context. Its antigen remains unidentified. One end of the junction does not line up with germline, which may come from a read error. When sampled, the donors appeared nominally healthy, though they likely had unrecorded immune exposures. Researchers ran the PCR with 60 Vbeta and 13 Jbeta primers. TCRdb's table, derived via immunoSEQ multiplex PCR, lists solely in-frame clones and lacks some. The repertoire has under 200,000 clones, roughly 85% of them found once; the top ten carry 0.7% to 1%. The entry originates in a study of cytomegalovirus exposure and HLA in healthy donors. About the study: Earlier sequencing of 150 million to 200 million T cells yielded approximately 100 million unique TCR beta sequences. Broader study findings: Links to common viral pathogens appeared, in a later analysis, for several of the most significant clusters. Cytomegalovirus status was reportedly diagnosed by the classifier with high sensitivity and specificity.

This CDR3 has 14 amino acids. Per the germline V gene, CDR1 is LGHNA and CDR2 is YSLEER. The rearrangement uses TRBV4-3 and TRBJ1-2; a possible D gene is TRBD1 (5 bases). This TCR came from a woman in her 30s in good health and CMV-seronegative. The sample taken for sequencing was PBMCs. The CDR3 DNA is TGCGCCAGCAGCCAAGGCGAGGCAGGGCATGGCTACCCCTTC. This sequence encodes CASSQGEAGHGYPF.